The TCR beta chain under discussion was sequenced for a study of blood T cell repertoires in COVID-19. The overall study: There were acute and convalescent COVID-19 samples, and they came from the United States, Italy and Spain. T cells, B-cell-depleted T cells, or PBMCs supplied cDNA or gDNA.

In the authors' workflow: It was from reference gene primer amplification that nucleated cell counts were estimated. The data were produced by immunoSEQ multiplex PCR, yet TCRdb's version contains in-frame clones alone and is incomplete. For V, J and clone size, that table is used; D and trimming come from the DNA. The table records 430,000 or so clones, roughly 90% of them present only once. Patients of the Seattle cohort, enrolled during active infection, were followed longitudinally. The source material was peripheral blood. The sequence derives from a man aged 18 to 30 with COVID-19, enrolled during active disease.

CDR3 loop: CASSPSRDSYEQYF. DNA of the CDR3: TGTGCCAGCAGCCCGAGCCGGGACAGCTACGAGCAGTACTTC. This chain uses TRBV7-9 with TRBJ2-7, with 7 bases lining up with TRBD1. CDR3 length: 14 residues. Per germline, CDR1 SEHNR and CDR2 FQNEAQ (reference sequence). V shed 5 bases, J shed 3 bases, and the junction held 7 bases outside the gene matches.